Below, 32 T cell receptor beta chains from the same sample are listed, as sequenced in a study of blood T cell repertoires in COVID-19. Some clones are missing from TCRdb's copy, which holds only in-frame ones; the method was immunoSEQ multiplex PCR. This sample has about 400,000 clones, with roughly 90% found just once. Material for sequencing was peripheral blood. The receptors here all came from a man aged 40-55 years with acute or convalescent COVID-19.

CDR3 nucleotides: TGTGCCAGCAGTAGGACAGGGAGAGATACGCAGTATTTT. This gives the protein CASSRTGRDTQYF. The chain carries TRBV6-2 or TRBV6-3 and TRBJ2-3; 8 bases are a match to TRBD1. After removal of 5 bases from V and 5 bases from J, the junction contained 3 bases not matched to a gene. CDR1 and CDR2 from the germline V gene are MNHEY and SVGEGT. This CDR3 has 13 amino acids.

V usage is TRBV9 and J usage is TRBJ2-2, with D unresolved. Germline V lookup: CDR1 SGDLS, CDR2 YYNGEE. The CDR3 runs to 13 residues. The V end was cut by 7 bases, the J end by 1 base, with 8 bases between. CDR3 residues: CASERQNTGELFF. CDR3 coding DNA: TGTGCCAGCGAACGACAGAACACCGGGGAGCTGTTTTTT.

V is TRBV7-2 and J is TRBJ2-1; TRBD2 matches at 7 bases. With V trimmed by 1 base and J by 0 bases, 3 bases remained unmatched. The CDR3 sequence is 16 residues long. Germline V gene lookup returns CDR1 SGHTA and CDR2 FQGNSA. Here the CDR3 reads CASSLVGGSSYNEQFF. The CDR3 bases are TGTGCCAGCAGCTTAGTGGGCGGGAGCTCCTACAATGAGCAGTTCTTC.

This clone was detected a few times. The rearrangement uses TRBV6-6 and TRBJ2-6, with TRBD1 matching over 8 bases. The germline CDR1 and CDR2 sequences are MNHNY and SVGAGI (reference sequence). The CDR3 runs to 16 residues. The junction had 8 bases not matched to a gene; V was cut back by 6 bases and J by 4 bases. This CDR3 is CASSRDRGPGANVLTF. In nucleotides, the CDR3 is TGTGCCAGCAGCCGCGACAGGGGCCCCGGGGCCAACGTCCTGACTTTC.

The chain links TRBV11-1 to TRBJ1-1; no definite D call. Trimming left V 1 base short and J 4 bases short, with 13 bases between. The CDR3 is made up of 15 amino acids. CDR1 SGHAT and CDR2 FQDESV come from the germline V gene (reference sequence). The CDR3 sequence is CASSLELPSLTEAFF. CDR3 sequence (DNA): TGTGCCAGCAGCTTAGAACTCCCTTCGCTCACTGAAGCTTTCTTT.

This clone was counted once. The identical CDR3 is also encoded by other nucleotide sequences in the sample. The rearrangement joins TRBV19 to TRBJ1-1; 7 nucleotides align to TRBD1. The CDR3 is 13 amino acids. Germline CDR1 LNHDA, CDR2 SQIVND (reference sequence). V dropped 4 bases and J dropped 2; count of bases not matched to a gene: 1. CDR3 coding DNA: TGTGCCAGTAGTAGGACAGGCAACACTGAAGCTTTCTTT. This translates into CASSRTGNTEAFF.

The chain recombines TRBV2 with TRBJ2-5; 7 bases agree with TRBD2. The CDR3 totals 13 residues. CDR1 is SNHLY and CDR2 is FYNNEI in the germline V gene. The J segment lost 5 bases and the V segment lost 8 bases, leaving 8 bases of the junction unmatched. CDR3 sequence reads: CASGEAGDETQYF. CDR3 DNA: TGTGCCAGCGGCGAGGCGGGAGACGAGACCCAGTACTTC.

This chain joins TRBV4-1 and TRBJ1-1; D possibly corresponds to TRBD1 (5 bases). Germline loops: CDR1 MGHRA, CDR2 YSYEKL. CDR3 size: 16 residues. V was cut by 0 bases and J by 1 base, with 12 bases left in between. Here the CDR3 DNA reads TGCGCCAGCAGCCAAGATGGGGCAGACCCGAACACTGAAGCTTTCTTT. Encoded protein: CASSQDGADPNTEAFF.

The V and J genes are TRBV30 and TRBJ2-7, with 10 bases lining up with TRBD1. The CDR3 covers 13 residues. Per germline, CDR1 GTSNPN and CDR2 SVGIG (reference sequence). Trimming cost V 5 bases and J 3 bases; bases outside gene matches: 4. Here the CDR3 reads CAWDRDRGYEQYF. The CDR3 DNA follows: TGTGCCTGGGACCGGGACAGGGGCTACGAGCAGTACTTC. The full variable domain, with the rest looked up from reference TRBV30 and TRBJ2-7, is SQTIHQWPATLVQPVGSPLSLECTVEGTSNPNLYWYRQAAGRGLQLLFYSVGIGQISSEVPQNLSASRPQDRQFILSSKKLLLSDSGFYLCAWDRDRGYEQYFGPGTRLTVT.

This clone has a handful of counts. This chain links TRBV4-1 with TRBJ1-4, with D maybe TRBD1 (6 bases). Trimming shortened V by 4 bases and J by 10 bases, and 19 bases separated the two germline ends. The germline CDR1 and CDR2 sequences are MGHRA and YSYEKL. This CDR3 region has 15 residues. The CDR3 sequence: CASSLLQGGSGKLFF. For the CDR3, the DNA is TGCGCCAGCAGCCTGTTACAGGGTGGTTCGGGAAAACTGTTTTTT.

The chain joins TRBV4-1 to TRBJ1-5; possibly TRBD1 for D (6 bases). The CDR3 runs 16 residues. CDR1 and CDR2 from the germline V gene are MGHRA and YSYEKL. Between the trimmed V and J ends, which lost 1 base and 0 bases, there was a span of 10 bases. The CDR3 DNA is TGCGCCAGCAGCCAAGTGGGGGGGCTTAGCAATCAGCCCCAGCATTTT. Translation: CASSQVGGLSNQPQHF.

This clone was counted a single time. The rearrangement uses TRBV13 and TRBJ2-7; TRBD2 aligns across 7 bases. V was pared by 3 bases and J by 0 bases, with 11 bases of the junction left unmatched. The CDR3 extends over 17 amino acids. Germline V CDR1 and CDR2: PRHDT, FYEKMQ (reference sequence). CDR3 DNA: TGTGCCAGCAGCTTCTCTTGGGGGGGTGAGGACTCCTACGAGCAGTACTTC. This sequence encodes CASSFSWGGEDSYEQYF.

The gene calls are TRBV4-1 and TRBJ2-7, with 10 bases fitting TRBD1. J gave up 4 bases and V 3 bases, and 9 bases lay outside the gene matches. Germline loops: CDR1 MGHRA, CDR2 YSYEKL. This CDR3 contains 16 residues. The CDR3 bases are TGCGCCAGCAGCCATAAACCGGGACAGGGGAAATACGAGCAGTACTTC. Its translation is CASSHKPGQGKYEQYF.

This chain joins TRBV24-1 and TRBJ2-3; TRBD2 agrees at 12 bases. Germline V lookup: CDR1 KGHDR, CDR2 SFDVKD. The CDR3 covers 19 residues. Trimming cost V 3 bases and J 5 bases; bases outside gene matches: 14. The CDR3 loop is CATSDPAASGGALGDTQYF. CDR3 bases: TGTGCCACCAGTGATCCCGCGGCTAGCGGGGGGGCTCTCGGAGATACGCAGTATTTT.

The table lists this clone with a count of one. V gene TRBV3-1 (or the pseudogene TRBV3-2) combines with J gene TRBJ1-5; 9 bases match TRBD1. Germline assignment: CDR1 LGHDT and CDR2 YNNKEL (reference sequence). V shed 5 bases, J shed 7 bases, and the junction held 6 bases outside the gene matches. The CDR3 length is 14 residues. The CDR3 spells CASSGRQGEQPQHF. CDR3 DNA: TGTGCCAGCAGCGGACGACAGGGGGAACAGCCCCAGCATTTT.

The chain uses TRBV28 and TRBJ2-1; 7 bases fit TRBD2. Germline CDR1 and CDR2: MDHEN and SYDVKM. The CDR3 sequence is 16 residues long. J gave up 0 bases and V 8 bases, and 10 bases lay outside the gene matches. CDR3 sequence (DNA): TGTGCCAGCCGAAGACTAGCTCCGAGCTCCTACAATGAGCAGTTCTTC. Encoded protein: CASRRLAPSSYNEQFF.

The rearrangement joins TRBV3-1 (or the pseudogene TRBV3-2) to TRBJ1-3, with no clear D. The CDR3 runs 13 residues. V lost 0 bases and J 6 bases, leaving 6 bases between the germline ends. Germline V gene sequence: CDR1 LGHDT, CDR2 YNNKEL (reference sequence). The CDR3 is CASSQDAVNTIYF. The CDR3 nucleotides read TGTGCCAGCAGCCAAGATGCAGTAAACACCATATATTTT.

The count of this clone is one. J is TRBJ2-5 and V is TRBV7-2; maybe TRBD2 (6 bases). V was trimmed by 5 bases and J by 2 bases, leaving 9 bases between them. The V gene's germline CDR1 is SGHTA and CDR2 FQGNSA. The CDR3 is made up of 13 amino acids. The CDR3 DNA sequence: TGTGCCAGCAGCACGGGGGAACAAGAGACCCAGTACTTC. Translated: CASSTGEQETQYF. The full variable domain, rest sourced from reference TRBV7-2 and TRBJ2-5, is GAGVSQSPSNKVTEKGKDVELRCDPISGHTALYWYRQSLGQGLEFLIYFQGNSAPDKSGLPSDRFSAERTGGSVSTLTIQRTQQEDSAVYLCASSTGEQETQYFGPGTRLLVL.

This chain links TRBV6-5 with TRBJ2-2; TRBD2 is a possible D gene (5 bases). This CDR3 comprises 15 residues. The V end lost 2 bases, the J end lost 4 bases, and 11 bases lay between the germline ends. The germline CDR1 and CDR2 sequences are MNHEY and SVGAGI. The CDR3 sequence: CASSYEGEFTGELFF. CDR3 in DNA: TGTGCCAGCAGTTACGAGGGCGAATTCACCGGGGAGCTGTTTTTT.

The table lists this clone with a count of one. The chain is built from TRBV13 and TRBJ2-6; D call uncertain. Germline CDR1 PRHDT, CDR2 FYEKMQ (reference sequence). Trimming cost V 6 bases and J 4 bases, with 7 bases left between them. The CDR3 has 13 amino acids. CDR3 region: CASRRWGANVLTF. The CDR3, as DNA: TGTGCCAGCAGACGGTGGGGGGCCAACGTCCTGACTTTC.

The chain is built from TRBV27 and TRBJ2-7; tentatively, D is TRBD1 (5 bases). This CDR3 region has 18 residues. Germline assignment: CDR1 MNHEY and CDR2 SMNVEV (reference sequence). V shed 5 bases and J shed 0 bases, with 23 bases lying between them. In DNA form, the CDR3 reads TGTGCCAGCAGTACCAGACAGAGCAGCCTCCTTAGCTCCTACGAGCAGTACTTC. Encoded protein: CASSTRQSSLLSSYEQYF.

The chain links TRBV27 to TRBJ2-1; 10 nucleotides agree with TRBD2. The germline CDR1 and CDR2 sequences are MNHEY and SMNVEV (reference sequence). CDR3 length: 14 amino acids. V lost 3 bases and J lost 7; bases outside the gene matches: 3. CDR3 sequence (DNA): TGTGCCAGCAGTTTCGGAGCGGGGGGGAATGAGCAGTTCTTC. Protein sequence: CASSFGAGGNEQFF.

This clone appeared once. This chain connects TRBV29-1 to TRBJ1-1, with D tentatively TRBD1 (5 bases). The CDR3 runs 12 residues. Germline CDR1 reads SQVTM; CDR2 reads ANQGSEA. V was pared by 6 bases and J by 1 base, with 9 bases between. CDR3 nucleotide sequence: TGCAGCGTGATAACAGGGAACACTGAAGCTTTCTTT. It encodes CSVITGNTEAFF.

The V gene is TRBV11-1, the J gene TRBJ2-1; TRBD1 matches at 7 bases. The CDR3 has 14 residues. The junction had 11 bases not matched to a gene; V was cut back by 5 bases and J by 10 bases. CDR1 is SGHAT and CDR2 is FQDESV in the germline V gene (reference sequence). CDR3 in amino acids: CASSPPAGGREQFF. CDR3 coding DNA: TGTGCCAGCAGCCCGCCAGCAGGGGGAAGGGAGCAGTTCTTC.

J is TRBJ1-2 and V is TRBV28; 10 bases are a match to TRBD1. The CDR3 is 14 residues long. Germline lookup yields CDR1 MDHEN and CDR2 SYDVKM. The junction had 9 bases not matched to a gene; V was cut back by 6 bases and J by 8 bases. The CDR3 sequence: CASRPPGTGVGYTF. The CDR3 DNA reads as TGTGCCAGCAGACCCCCCGGGACAGGGGTCGGCTACACCTTC.

The chain joins TRBV9 to TRBJ2-1, with 7 bases that match TRBD2. This CDR3 comprises 15 residues. J gave up 4 bases and V 3 bases, and 7 bases lay outside the gene matches. Germline values: CDR1 SGDLS, CDR2 YYNGEE. The CDR3 protein is CASSEGLPPYNEQFF. The CDR3 DNA reads TGTGCCAGCAGCGAGGGACTACCCCCGTACAATGAGCAGTTCTTC.

The chain employs TRBV28 and TRBJ2-7; 9 positions match TRBD1. J lost 6 bases, V lost 5 bases, and 5 bases had no gene match. CDR3 size: 13 residues. The germline V gene encodes CDR1 MDHEN and CDR2 SYDVKM. In DNA form, the CDR3 reads TGTGCCAGCAGTCCGGACAGGGGTCCCGAGCAGTACTTC. It encodes CASSPDRGPEQYF.

J is TRBJ1-2 and V is TRBV27; 10 bases are shared with TRBD1. CDR1 and CDR2 from the germline V gene are MNHEY and SMNVEV (reference sequence). The V gene end was trimmed by 6 bases and the J gene end by 8 bases; junction bases not matched to a gene: 9. This CDR3 has 14 amino acids. CDR3 sequence (DNA): TGTGCCAGCAGAGCGACAGGGGGCTCGGGCGGCTACACCTTC. Protein sequence: CASRATGGSGGYTF.

V usage is TRBV10-3 and J usage is TRBJ2-3; TRBD2 matches at 7 bases. CDR1 and CDR2 from the germline V gene are ENHRY and SYGVKD. J lost 2 bases, V lost 4 bases, and 6 bases had no gene match. This CDR3 has 15 amino acids. CDR3 coding DNA: TGTGCCATCAGTGTAGGCGGGAGATCCACAGATACGCAGTATTTT. Protein: CAISVGGRSTDTQYF.

The rearrangement links TRBV6-6 to TRBJ2-7, with a tentative D call TRBD2 (5 bases). Trimming took 11 bases from V and 2 from J, leaving 16 bases between them. Germline V gives CDR1 MNHNY, CDR2 SVGAGI (reference sequence). The CDR3 covers 13 residues. The CDR3 loop is CAVGEPVTYEQYF. The CDR3, as DNA: TGTGCCGTCGGGGAACCGGTGACCTACGAGCAGTACTTC.

The chain uses TRBV10-3 and TRBJ2-3; 13 bases match TRBD2. Trimming took 3 bases from V and 5 from J; bases not matched to a gene: 11. This CDR3 has 18 residues. CDR1 and CDR2 from the germline V gene are ENHRY and SYGVKD. The CDR3 here is CAISDRSGTSGVRDTQYF. CDR3 DNA sequence: TGTGCCATCAGTGACCGGTCCGGGACTAGCGGGGTTAGAGATACGCAGTATTTT.

This chain connects TRBV19 to TRBJ2-5, with TRBD1 matching over 7 bases. The CDR3 contains 14 residues. V lost 4 bases and J lost 1; bases outside the gene matches: 3. Germline assignment: CDR1 LNHDA and CDR2 SQIVND (reference sequence). This CDR3 is CASSRGQPQETQYF. CDR3 nucleotide sequence: TGTGCCAGTAGTAGGGGACAGCCCCAAGAGACCCAGTACTTC.